The 15 T cell receptor beta chains below come from one sample, sequenced in a study of CD4+ T cells in melanoma (dated 2022 in TCRdb). The library was built by means of the immunoSEQ multiplex PCR assay. The immuneACCESS repertoire file appears here via TCRdb, limited to in-frame rearrangements. These files lack a portion of the clones; in checked studies, under half of the deficit traces to unresolved V genes, and the cause of the others is not known. The sample table records over 130,000 clones; 85% to 95% of these occur just once. About 1.6% of the sample lies in the top ten. These TCRs come from a human donor with melanoma.

The V and J genes are TRBV11-2 and TRBJ2-7; TRBD1 is a possible D gene (5 bases). The ends were cut back, 4 bases at V and 1 base at J, with 8 bases in the middle. Per the germline V gene, CDR1 is SGHAT and CDR2 is FQNNGV. This CDR3 spans 13 amino acids. CDR3 bases: TGTGCCAGCAGCTGGGGCGGTTCCTACGAGCAGTACTTC. Its protein is CASSWGGSYEQYF.

The rearrangement links TRBV2 to TRBJ1-6; a weak D match, TRBD1 (6 bases). Trimming shortened V by 5 bases and J by 11 bases, and 16 bases separated the two germline ends. Per the germline V gene, CDR1 is SNHLY and CDR2 is FYNNEI. The CDR3 contains 14 residues. CDR3 loop: CASSTEQGPAPLHF. The DNA for the CDR3 is TGTGCCAGCAGTACCGAACAGGGACCGGCACCCCTCCACTTT.

The rearrangement joins TRBV5-1 to TRBJ2-5; TRBD2 matches at 10 bases. This CDR3 spans 16 amino acids. From germline, CDR1 is SGHRS and CDR2 YFSETQ. The J segment lost 9 bases and the V segment lost 0 bases, leaving 11 bases of the junction unmatched. The CDR3 DNA reads TGCGCCAGCAGCTTGGACCGCCTAGCGGGGGTTGAGGCCCAGTACTTC. This sequence encodes CASSLDRLAGVEAQYF.

The V call is TRBV7-6, the J call TRBJ1-5; D gene ambiguous. CDR1 and CDR2 (germline): SGHVS, FNYEAQ. CDR3 size: 13 residues. The V end was cut by 2 bases, the J end by 4 bases, with 6 bases between. This chain's CDR3 is CASSLTQNQPQHF. The CDR3 coding sequence is TGTGCCAGCAGCTTAACCCAGAATCAGCCCCAGCATTTT.

V gene TRBV2 combines with J gene TRBJ1-6; the D gene is possibly TRBD1 (5 bases). CDR3 length: 16 amino acids. The germline V and J ends were trimmed by 5 bases and 1 base, with 12 bases remaining between them. Germline-derived CDR1 and CDR2 are SNHLY and FYNNEI. CDR3 sequence: CASSSRGGSYNSPLHF. The DNA of the CDR3 is TGTGCCAGCAGTTCCCGGGGCGGGTCCTATAATTCACCCCTCCACTTT. Supplemented by reference TRBV2 and TRBJ1-6, the full variable domain reads EPEVTQTPSHQVTQMGQEVILRCVPISNHLYFYWYRQILGQKVEFLVSFYNNEISEKSEIFDDQFSVERPDGSNFTLKIRSTKLEDSAMYFCASSSRGGSYNSPLHFGNGTRLTVT.

The chain joins TRBV19 to TRBJ1-3; D unresolved. The CDR3 is 14 amino acids. The germline V and J ends were trimmed by 5 bases and 4 bases, with 12 bases remaining between them. CDR1 is LNHDA and CDR2 is SQIVND in the germline V gene (reference sequence). The chain's CDR3 is CASSAISTGNTIYF. CDR3 coding DNA: TGTGCCAGTAGTGCCATATCGACCGGAAACACCATATATTTT.

The rearrangement links TRBV12-5 to TRBJ2-3; 7 nucleotides align to TRBD1. The CDR3 consists of 17 residues. Trimming took 1 base from V and 1 from J; bases not matched to a gene: 8. Germline V gene sequence: CDR1 LGHNT, CDR2 FRNRAP. CDR3 coding DNA: TGTGCTAGTGGTTTGGGCGCAAGACAGGGCGGCACAGATACGCAGTATTTT. Translated: CASGLGARQGGTDTQYF. The complete variable domain, with remaining parts taken from reference TRBV12-5 and TRBJ2-3, reads DARVTQTPRHKVTEMGQEVTMRCQPILGHNTVFWYRQTMMQGLELLAYFRNRAPLDDSGMPKDRFSAEMPDATLATLKIQPSEPRDSAVYFCASGLGARQGGTDTQYFGPGTRLTVL.

This clone was detected only once. The chain combines TRBV6-1 with TRBJ2-7; 7 bases are a match to TRBD1. V shed 4 bases and J 3 bases; nucleotides not matched to a gene: 12. Germline assignment: CDR1 MNHNS and CDR2 SASEGT. The length of the CDR3 is 16 residues. The DNA for the CDR3 is TGTGCCAGCAGTGCACGACCCCGGGGACAGAGCTACGAGCAGTACTTC. It codes for CASSARPRGQSYEQYF.

The chain joins TRBV19 to TRBJ1-1; 7 positions match TRBD1. V dropped 4 bases and J dropped 1; count of bases not matched to a gene: 12. From germline, CDR1 is LNHDA and CDR2 SQIVND (reference sequence). The CDR3 loop spans 17 amino acids. CDR3 sequence reads: CASSKTGNDWGNTEAFF. CDR3 in DNA: TGTGCCAGTAGTAAGACAGGGAACGACTGGGGGAACACTGAAGCTTTCTTT.

V usage is TRBV18 and J usage is TRBJ2-7, with D tentatively TRBD1 (6 bases). Germline assignment: CDR1 KGHSH and CDR2 LQKENI. The CDR3 contains 13 residues. V was cut by 2 bases and J by 5 bases, with 10 bases left in between. CDR3: CASSPARGHEQYF. In DNA form, the CDR3 reads TGTGCCAGCTCACCAGCCAGGGGTCACGAGCAGTACTTC.

In DNA form, the CDR3 reads TGTGCCAGCAGTTCCCTGAGCTCCTATAATTCACCCCTCCACTTT. Residues: CASSSLSSYNSPLHF. The chain carries TRBV6-6 and TRBJ1-6; D is ambiguous. CDR1 and CDR2 (germline): MNHNY, SVGAGI (reference sequence). The CDR3 consists of 15 residues. V lost 4 bases and J lost 0, with 7 bases in between.

This clone appeared once. The rearrangement joins TRBV5-1 to TRBJ1-6, with a possible D match to TRBD1 (5 bases). This CDR3 region has 15 residues. Germline loops: CDR1 SGHRS, CDR2 YFSETQ. V dropped 1 base and J dropped 10 bases, with 15 bases sitting between them. DNA for the CDR3: TGCGCCAGCAGCTTGAACGCTCAGGGAATGTCACCCCTCCACTTT. Its translation: CASSLNAQGMSPLHF. Full variable domain (missing parts from reference TRBV5-1 and TRBJ1-6): KAGVTQTPRYLIKTRGQQVTLSCSPISGHRSVSWYQQTPGQGLQFLFEYFSETQRNKGNFPGRFSGRQFSNSRSEMNVSTLELGDSALYLCASSLNAQGMSPLHFGNGTRLTVT.

This chain links TRBV5-1 with TRBJ2-5; D might be TRBD1 (6 bases). This CDR3 has 15 amino acids. Germline V gene data show CDR1 as SGHRS and CDR2 as YFSETQ. The V gene lost 5 bases and the J gene lost 5 bases, with 19 bases spanning the gap. The CDR3 sequence: CASSPQGHPGETQYF. The CDR3 nucleotides are TGCGCCAGCAGTCCCCAGGGACACCCAGGGGAGACCCAGTACTTC.

The gene calls are TRBV5-4 and TRBJ1-1, with unresolved D. The V gene's germline CDR1 is SGHNT and CDR2 YYREEE (reference sequence). The CDR3 is 11 amino acids. V was pared by 1 base and J by 6 bases, with 4 bases between. The CDR3 is CASSLIPEAFF. The CDR3 DNA reads TGTGCCAGCAGCTTGATCCCTGAAGCTTTCTTT.

This rearrangement joins TRBV7-3 to TRBJ2-5; D gene ambiguous. Trimming cost V 5 bases and J 5 bases, with 12 bases left between them. CDR1 and CDR2 (germline): SGHTA, FQGTGA. The CDR3 loop spans 13 amino acids. CDR3 loop: CASSLGSGETQYF. CDR3 sequence (DNA): TGTGCCAGCAGCCTTGGGTCCGGGGAGACCCAGTACTTC.